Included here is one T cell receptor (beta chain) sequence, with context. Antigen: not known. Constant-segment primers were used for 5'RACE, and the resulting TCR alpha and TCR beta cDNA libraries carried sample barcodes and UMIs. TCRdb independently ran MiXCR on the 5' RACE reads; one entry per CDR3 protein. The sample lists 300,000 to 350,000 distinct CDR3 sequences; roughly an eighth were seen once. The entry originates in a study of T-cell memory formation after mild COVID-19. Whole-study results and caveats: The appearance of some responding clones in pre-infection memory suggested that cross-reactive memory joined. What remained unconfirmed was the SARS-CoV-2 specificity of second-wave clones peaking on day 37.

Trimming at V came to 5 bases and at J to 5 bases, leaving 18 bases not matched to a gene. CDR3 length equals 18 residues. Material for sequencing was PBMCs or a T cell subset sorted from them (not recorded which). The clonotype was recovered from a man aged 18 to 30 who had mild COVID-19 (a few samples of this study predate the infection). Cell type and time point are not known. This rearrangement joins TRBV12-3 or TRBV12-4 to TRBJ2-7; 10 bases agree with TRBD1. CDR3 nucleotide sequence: TGTGCCAGCAGTCCAACCGGCCCAGGGACAGGGGTAAAGGACGAGCAGTACTTC. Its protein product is CASSPTGPGTGVKDEQYF.